A single sample is the source of the 28 T cell receptor beta chains below, sequenced in a study of cytomegalovirus exposure and HLA in healthy donors (dated by TCRdb to about 2017). Library generation was performed with the immunoSEQ multiplex PCR assay. The multiplex PCR relied on a mix of 60 forward primers for TCR Vbeta segments and 13 reverse primers for TCR Jbeta segments. As stored in TCRdb, this immuneACCESS dataset retains in-frame rearrangements with V and J assigned. A fraction of the clones does not appear; measured against another copy, unresolved V genes explain less than half of the discrepancy, and the remainder lacks a known reason. This sample lists 200,000 to 250,000 clones; approximately 81% were detected once. 1% to 1.5% of the sample goes to the ten largest clones. The sample consisted of PBMCs. These TCRs come from a human donor in good health.

This clone was seen a handful of times. The gene calls are TRBV5-1 and TRBJ2-7, with D uncertain. Per the germline V gene, CDR1 is SGHRS and CDR2 is YFSETQ. This CDR3 contains 15 residues. V was trimmed by 5 bases and J by 1 base, leaving 16 bases between them. As DNA, the CDR3 is TGCGCCAGCAGACCGCTCCAGGTCGCGTCCTACGAGCAGTACTTC. It codes for CASRPLQVASYEQYF.

This clone was detected only once. The chain recombines TRBV28 with TRBJ1-4; 8 bases are a match to TRBD1. The CDR3 has 17 residues. The trim removed 0 bases at V and 2 bases at J, leaving 5 bases unmatched. Germline CDR1 and CDR2: MDHEN and SYDVKM. CDR3 DNA: TGTGCCAGCAGTTTATGGGGGACAGGAGCCACTAATGAAAAACTGTTTTTT. Amino acids: CASSLWGTGATNEKLFF.

As for this clone: Other DNA sequences of this sample code for an identical CDR3. This chain links TRBV25-1 with TRBJ2-7; tentatively, D is TRBD2 (5 bases). V was pared by 4 bases and J by 4 bases, with 11 bases between. This CDR3 comprises 13 residues. The germline V gene has CDR1 MGHDK and CDR2 SYGVNS. The CDR3 is CASSGAGAYEQYF. CDR3 in DNA: TGTGCCAGCAGTGGGGCGGGCGCTTACGAGCAGTACTTC.

This sequence joins TRBV4-1 and TRBJ2-1; TRBD2 agrees at 10 bases. This CDR3 has 16 residues. Germline-derived CDR1 and CDR2 are MGHRA and YSYEKL. V lost 4 bases and J lost 2; bases outside the gene matches: 5. Here the CDR3 reads CASSPGLARTYNEQFF. The DNA for the CDR3 is TGCGCCAGCAGCCCGGGACTAGCGCGGACCTACAATGAGCAGTTCTTC.

The V call is TRBV30, the J call TRBJ1-5, with no clear D. With 3 bases removed from V and 0 bases from J, the gap between germline ends came to 9 bases. The germline V gene has CDR1 GTSNPN and CDR2 SVGIG (reference sequence). The CDR3 is 14 amino acids. The CDR3 nucleotides read TGTGCCTGGAGCACTGTCGGTAGCAATCAGCCCCAGCATTTT. Residues: CAWSTVGSNQPQHF.

The chain employs TRBV15 and TRBJ1-1; possibly TRBD1 for D (6 bases). Germline CDR1 is LNHNV and CDR2 is YYDKDF (reference sequence). The CDR3 has 18 residues. The germline V and J ends were trimmed by 0 bases and 1 base, with 18 bases remaining between them. The CDR3 coding sequence is TGTGCCACCAGCAGAGACGGGTACAGGGAAAGCCGGAACACTGAAGCTTTCTTT. This sequence encodes CATSRDGYRESRNTEAFF.

The chain carries TRBV7-9 and TRBJ2-7; maybe TRBD2 (5 bases). Germline V gives CDR1 SEHNR, CDR2 FQNEAQ (reference sequence). V lost 1 base to trimming and J lost 5 bases, with 15 bases between them. CDR3 length equals 15 residues. The CDR3 sequence is CASSLVGEGYNEQYF. For the CDR3, the DNA is TGTGCCAGCAGCTTAGTAGGTGAGGGCTACAACGAGCAGTACTTC.

The chain has TRBV5-5 and TRBJ2-3; possibly TRBD1 for D (6 bases). Trimming pared 0 bases from V and 3 bases from J, leaving 17 bases between. The CDR3 runs 17 residues. Germline CDR1 SGHKS, CDR2 YYEKEE (reference sequence). The CDR3 loop reads CASSLVDPSQGTDTQYF. In DNA, the CDR3 is TGTGCCAGCAGCTTGGTGGACCCTTCACAGGGAACAGATACGCAGTATTTT.

The chain recombines TRBV5-4 with TRBJ2-5, with a tentative D call TRBD2 (5 bases). CDR3 length equals 17 residues. Germline V lookup: CDR1 SGHNT, CDR2 YYREEE (reference sequence). Deletions cut 0 bases from V and 3 bases from J, with 18 bases between. CDR3 amino acids: CASSLDPGSAGEETQYF. CDR3 nucleotides: TGTGCCAGCAGCTTGGATCCGGGAAGTGCAGGTGAAGAGACCCAGTACTTC.

This chain connects TRBV5-1 to TRBJ2-3; a weak D match, TRBD2 (6 bases). CDR1 and CDR2 from the germline V gene are SGHRS and YFSETQ. The length of the CDR3 is 15 residues. With 3 bases removed from V and 3 bases from J, the gap between germline ends came to 14 bases. CDR3 sequence reads: CASSSLEGGTDTQYF. CDR3 DNA sequence: TGCGCCAGCAGCTCCCTGGAGGGTGGGACAGATACGCAGTATTTT.

The V and J genes are TRBV5-6 and TRBJ2-1; a possible D gene is TRBD2 (5 bases). Germline V lookup: CDR1 SGHDT, CDR2 YYEEEE. Deletions cut 4 bases from V and 3 bases from J, with 17 bases between. The CDR3 consists of 16 residues. As DNA, the CDR3 is TGTGCCAGCAGCGACCCAACTAGATTATACTACAATGAGCAGTTCTTC. Residues: CASSDPTRLYYNEQFF. The entire variable domain, with the rest obtained from reference TRBV5-6 and TRBJ2-1, is as follows: DAGVTQSPTHLIKTRGQQVTLRCSPKSGHDTVSWYQQALGQGPQFIFQYYEEEERQRGNFPDRFSGHQFPNYSSELNVNALLLGDSALYLCASSDPTRLYYNEQFFGPGTRLTVL.

This clone was detected a few times. V gene TRBV5-1 combines with J gene TRBJ1-5; D may be TRBD1 (6 bases). The V and J ends lost 4 bases and 5 bases respectively, with 13 bases between them. CDR1 is SGHRS and CDR2 is YFSETQ in the germline V gene. The CDR3 totals 14 residues. The CDR3 region has the DNA TGCGCCAGCAGCCTGGGCTCAGGGGATCAGCCCCAGCATTTT. The encoded protein is CASSLGSGDQPQHF.

This chain uses TRBV5-1 with TRBJ2-1, with D possibly being TRBD2 (6 bases). Germline loops: CDR1 SGHRS, CDR2 YFSETQ. V lost 6 bases and J 7 bases, leaving 20 bases between the germline ends. The CDR3 runs 15 residues. The CDR3 DNA follows: TGCGCCAGCACACCCCCAAGCGGGCTGGGAAATGAGCAGTTCTTC. This sequence encodes CASTPPSGLGNEQFF.

The chain couples TRBV27 to TRBJ2-7, with no clear D. The germline gives CDR1 MNHEY, CDR2 SMNVEV (reference sequence). The V gene lost 4 bases and the J gene lost 5 bases, with 12 bases spanning the gap. The CDR3 consists of 13 residues. Here the CDR3 reads CASSSGLLDEQYF. The CDR3 DNA follows: TGTGCCAGCAGTTCCGGGTTGCTGGACGAGCAGTACTTC.

The J gene is TRBJ2-1, the V gene TRBV30; possible D gene TRBD2, 6 bases. Per germline, CDR1 GTSNPN and CDR2 SVGIG (reference sequence). The CDR3 runs to 14 residues. V was clipped by 7 bases and J by 6 bases, with 19 bases between them. This chain's CDR3 is CASRGPTSSNEQFF. Written as DNA, the CDR3 is TGTGCCTCCCGGGGCCCTACTAGCAGCAATGAGCAGTTCTTC. Filled out from reference TRBV30 and TRBJ2-1, the complete variable domain reads SQTIHQWPATLVQPVGSPLSLECTVEGTSNPNLYWYRQAAGRGLQLLFYSVGIGQISSEVPQNLSASRPQDRQFILSSKKLLLSDSGFYLCASRGPTSSNEQFFGPGTRLTVL.

CDR3 sequence (DNA): TGTGCCAGCAGCTTATACCCCCTGACTGGATCCACAGATACGCAGTATTTT. Protein sequence: CASSLYPLTGSTDTQYF. This rearrangement joins TRBV13 to TRBJ2-3; D unclear. Trimming removed 2 bases from V and 2 bases from J, with 17 bases in between. This CDR3 is built from 17 residues. Per the germline V gene, CDR1 is PRHDT and CDR2 is FYEKMQ (reference sequence).

This clone was recorded a few times. V usage is TRBV5-1 and J usage is TRBJ2-5, with D unclear. Trimming removed 1 base at V and 2 bases at J, with 6 bases between. CDR3 length equals 13 residues. Looked up from germline, CDR1 is SGHRS and CDR2 is YFSETQ. As DNA, the CDR3 is TGCGCCAGCAGCTTGACAGCTCAAGAGACCCAGTACTTC. Translated, it gives CASSLTAQETQYF.

This clone was seen more than once but under ten times. The CDR3 is CASKRQGHYGYTF. CDR3 DNA: TGTGCCAGCAAGAGACAGGGGCACTATGGCTACACCTTC. The V call is TRBV2, the J call TRBJ1-2, with TRBD1 matching 8 bases. The CDR3 is 13 residues long. After removal of 7 bases from V and 3 bases from J, the junction contained 4 bases not matched to a gene. Germline assignment: CDR1 SNHLY and CDR2 FYNNEI.

There are a few counts of this clone. The CDR3 sequence is CATSRDVRDNEQYF. The DNA for the CDR3 is TGTGCCACCAGCAGAGATGTCAGGGACAACGAGCAGTACTTC. The rearrangement uses TRBV15 and TRBJ2-7, with TRBD1 as a possible D gene (6 bases). Germline CDR1 LNHNV, CDR2 YYDKDF (reference sequence). The CDR3 totals 14 residues. Trimming removed 0 bases from V and 5 bases from J, with 11 bases in between.

The rearrangement joins TRBV5-6 to TRBJ2-1, with D maybe TRBD1 (6 bases). CDR3 length: 15 residues. V lost 4 bases and J 0 bases, leaving 11 bases between the germline ends. CDR1 SGHDT and CDR2 YYEEEE come from the germline V gene. The CDR3 loop is CASSITGLSYNEQFF. DNA for the CDR3: TGTGCCAGCAGCATTACAGGGCTCTCCTACAATGAGCAGTTCTTC.

The V call is TRBV19, the J call TRBJ2-3; possibly TRBD1 for D (6 bases). Trimming left V 0 bases short and J 5 bases short, with 15 bases between. Germline CDR1 reads LNHDA; CDR2 reads SQIVND (reference sequence). The CDR3 spans 16 residues. CDR3 loop: CASSIDRTAVGDTQYF. For the CDR3, the DNA is TGTGCCAGTAGTATAGACAGGACAGCCGTCGGAGATACGCAGTATTTT. The entire variable domain, with the rest obtained from reference TRBV19 and TRBJ2-3, is as follows: DGGITQSPKYLFRKEGQNVTLSCEQNLNHDAMYWYRQDPGQGLRLIYYSQIVNDFQKGDIAEGYSVSREKKESFPLTVTSAQKNPTAFYLCASSIDRTAVGDTQYFGPGTRLTVL.

The J gene is TRBJ2-3, the V gene TRBV2; D unresolved. This CDR3 contains 13 residues. Trimming removed 6 bases at V and 4 bases at J, with 11 bases between. Germline CDR1 and CDR2: SNHLY and FYNNEI. CDR3 amino acids: CASREMIPDTQYF. In DNA, the CDR3 is TGTGCCAGCAGGGAGATGATACCAGATACGCAGTATTTT.

This chain joins TRBV7-2 and TRBJ2-7; TRBD1 matches 7 bases. The V and J ends lost 1 base and 1 base, in that order; junction bases with no gene match: 7. Germline V gives CDR1 SGHTA, CDR2 FQGNSA. The CDR3 consists of 16 residues. CDR3 sequence: CASSLGQGQGSYEQYF. In nucleotides, the CDR3 is TGTGCCAGCAGCTTAGGACAGGGCCAAGGGTCCTACGAGCAGTACTTC.

This clone was observed a single time. The rearrangement joins TRBV19 to TRBJ1-1; D unresolved. This CDR3 region has 14 residues. Germline V gene lookup returns CDR1 LNHDA and CDR2 SQIVND (reference sequence). V shed 5 bases and J shed 9 bases, with 19 bases lying between them. As DNA, the CDR3 is TGTGCCAGTAGTCGGAAATCGTTGTGGGCAAAAGCTTTCTTT. Its protein product is CASSRKSLWAKAFF.

V and J are TRBV28 and TRBJ1-2, with 8 positions matching TRBD1. Germline V lookup: CDR1 MDHEN, CDR2 SYDVKM. V trimming: 3 bases; J trimming: 4 bases; junction bases outside the gene matches: 13. The length of the CDR3 is 17 residues. CDR3 region: CASSLSLQGAASYGYTF. For the CDR3, the DNA is TGTGCCAGCAGTTTGTCCCTTCAGGGGGCTGCCAGCTATGGCTACACCTTC.

Only a few counts were recorded for this clone. The rearrangement links TRBV11-1 to TRBJ2-5; the match to TRBD2 covers 15 bases. CDR1 is SGHAT, CDR2 FQDESV, per germline (reference sequence). This CDR3 spans 19 amino acids. The V gene end was trimmed by 5 bases and the J gene end by 6 bases; junction bases not matched to a gene: 16. The CDR3 loop is CASSTRTSGRALDVKTQYF. The CDR3 nucleotides are TGTGCCAGCAGCACTCGGACTAGCGGGAGGGCCCTTGATGTGAAGACCCAGTACTTC.

The rearrangement joins TRBV6-6 to TRBJ2-1, with TRBD1 identical over 8 bases. This CDR3 region has 14 residues. J lost 7 bases, V lost 1 base, and 3 bases had no gene match. The germline CDR1 and CDR2 sequences are MNHNY and SVGAGI (reference sequence). The CDR3 loop is CASSYFDRGNEQFF. CDR3 DNA: TGTGCCAGCAGTTACTTTGACAGGGGAAATGAGCAGTTCTTC.

The rearrangement uses TRBV5-1 and TRBJ2-5; 8 bases match TRBD1. Per germline, CDR1 SGHRS and CDR2 YFSETQ. V shed 2 bases and J 1 base; nucleotides not matched to a gene: 4. The CDR3 extends over 15 amino acids. Here the CDR3 DNA reads TGCGCCAGCAGCTTCTGGACAGGGAGCCAAGAGACCCAGTACTTC. Amino acids: CASSFWTGSQETQYF.